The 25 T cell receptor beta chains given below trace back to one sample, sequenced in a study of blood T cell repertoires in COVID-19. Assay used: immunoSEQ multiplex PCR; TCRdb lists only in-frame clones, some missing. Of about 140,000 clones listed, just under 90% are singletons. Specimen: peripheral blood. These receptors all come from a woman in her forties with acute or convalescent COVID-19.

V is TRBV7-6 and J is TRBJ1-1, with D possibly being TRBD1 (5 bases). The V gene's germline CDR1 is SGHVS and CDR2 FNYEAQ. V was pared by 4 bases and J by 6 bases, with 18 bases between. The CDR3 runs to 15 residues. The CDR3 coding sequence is TGTGCCAGCAGCTCTCCATTCGGGGGGATCGCTGAAGCTTTCTTT. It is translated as CASSSPFGGIAEAFF.

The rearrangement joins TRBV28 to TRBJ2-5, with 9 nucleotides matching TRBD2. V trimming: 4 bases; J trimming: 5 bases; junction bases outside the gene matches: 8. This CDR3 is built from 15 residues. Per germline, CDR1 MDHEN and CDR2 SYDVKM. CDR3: CASSSLPSGVETQYF. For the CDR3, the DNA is TGTGCCAGCAGTTCCCTCCCTAGCGGGGTGGAGACCCAGTACTTC.

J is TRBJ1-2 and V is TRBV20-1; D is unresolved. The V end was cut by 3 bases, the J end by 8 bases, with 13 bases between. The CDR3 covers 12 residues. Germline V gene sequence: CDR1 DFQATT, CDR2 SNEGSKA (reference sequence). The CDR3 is CSASESAPGYTF. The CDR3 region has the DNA TGCAGTGCTAGTGAGAGCGCCCCCGGCTACACCTTC.

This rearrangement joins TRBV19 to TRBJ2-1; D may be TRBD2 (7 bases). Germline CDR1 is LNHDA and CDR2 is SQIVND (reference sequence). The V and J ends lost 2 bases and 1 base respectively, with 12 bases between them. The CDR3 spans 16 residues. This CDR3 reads CASSIWGGGSYNEQFF. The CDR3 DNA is TGTGCCAGTAGTATATGGGGAGGGGGGTCCTACAATGAGCAGTTCTTC. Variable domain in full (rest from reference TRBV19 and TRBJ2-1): DGGITQSPKYLFRKEGQNVTLSCEQNLNHDAMYWYRQDPGQGLRLIYYSQIVNDFQKGDIAEGYSVSREKKESFPLTVTSAQKNPTAFYLCASSIWGGGSYNEQFFGPGTRLTVL.

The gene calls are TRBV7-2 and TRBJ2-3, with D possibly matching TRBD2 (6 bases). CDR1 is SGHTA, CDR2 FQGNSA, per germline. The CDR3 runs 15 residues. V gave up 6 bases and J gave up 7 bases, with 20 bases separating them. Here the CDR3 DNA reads TGTGCCAGCAGTCAAGACTTTGGGGAGGCGCATACGCAGTATTTT. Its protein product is CASSQDFGEAHTQYF.

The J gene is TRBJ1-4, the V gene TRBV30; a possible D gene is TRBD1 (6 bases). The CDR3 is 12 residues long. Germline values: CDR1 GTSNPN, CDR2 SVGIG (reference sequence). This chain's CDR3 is CAPGEGGEKLFF. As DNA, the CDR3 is TGTGCTCCAGGGGAAGGGGGTGAAAAACTGTTTTTT. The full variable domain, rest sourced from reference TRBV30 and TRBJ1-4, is SQTIHQWPATLVQPVGSPLSLECTVEGTSNPNLYWYRQAAGRGLQLLFYSVGIGQISSEVPQNLSASRPQDRQFILSSKKLLLSDSGFYLCAPGEGGEKLFFGSGTQLSVL.

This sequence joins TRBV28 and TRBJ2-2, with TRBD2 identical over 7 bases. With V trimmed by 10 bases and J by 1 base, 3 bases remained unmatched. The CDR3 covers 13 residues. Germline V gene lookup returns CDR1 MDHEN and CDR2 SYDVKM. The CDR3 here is CATASGNTGELFF. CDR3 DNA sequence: TGTGCCACCGCTAGCGGGAACACCGGGGAGCTGTTTTTT.

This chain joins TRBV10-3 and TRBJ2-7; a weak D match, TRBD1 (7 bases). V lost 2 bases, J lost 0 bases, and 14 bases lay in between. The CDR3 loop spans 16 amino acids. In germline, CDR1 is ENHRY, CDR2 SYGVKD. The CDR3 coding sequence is TGTGCCATCAGTGAGGGGGGGACAGTAGCCTCCTACGAGCAGTACTTC. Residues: CAISEGGTVASYEQYF.

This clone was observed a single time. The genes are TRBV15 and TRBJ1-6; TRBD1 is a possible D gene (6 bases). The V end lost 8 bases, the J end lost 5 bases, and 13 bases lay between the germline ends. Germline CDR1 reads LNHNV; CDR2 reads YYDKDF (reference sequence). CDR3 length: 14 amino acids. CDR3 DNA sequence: TGTGCCACCGCCGTGGGACAACATAATTCACCCCTCCACTTT. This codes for CATAVGQHNSPLHF.

CDR3: CAWSSQWNTEAFF. The CDR3 DNA sequence: TGTGCCTGGAGTTCACAGTGGAACACTGAAGCTTTCTTT. The V call is TRBV30, the J call TRBJ1-1; no definite D call. The CDR3 is made up of 13 amino acids. CDR1 is GTSNPN and CDR2 is SVGIG in the germline V gene (reference sequence). V lost 2 bases and J lost 1, with 8 bases in between.

The CDR3 loop reads CATSINEREWETQYF. In nucleotides, the CDR3 is TGTGCCACCAGCATCAACGAGCGGGAGTGGGAGACCCAGTACTTC. The chain uses TRBV15 and TRBJ2-5, with 8 bases that match TRBD2. With 4 bases clipped from V and 5 bases from J, the junction kept 9 bases outside the gene matches. The CDR3 consists of 15 residues. CDR1 LNHNV and CDR2 YYDKDF come from the germline V gene (reference sequence).

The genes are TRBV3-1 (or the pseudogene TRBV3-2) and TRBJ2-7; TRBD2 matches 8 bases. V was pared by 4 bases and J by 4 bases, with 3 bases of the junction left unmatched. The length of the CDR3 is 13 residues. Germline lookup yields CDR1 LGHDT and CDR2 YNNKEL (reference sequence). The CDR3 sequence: CASSLGGGYEQYF. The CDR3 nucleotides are TGTGCCAGCAGCCTCGGGGGGGGTTACGAGCAGTACTTC.

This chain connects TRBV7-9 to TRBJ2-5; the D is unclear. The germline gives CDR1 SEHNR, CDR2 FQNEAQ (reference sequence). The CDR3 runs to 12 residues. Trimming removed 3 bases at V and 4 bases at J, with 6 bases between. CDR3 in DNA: TGTGCCAGCAGCTTTTCGGGAGAGACCCAGTACTTC. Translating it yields CASSFSGETQYF.

CDR3 residues: CASKNPGGPFEQFF. CDR3 nucleotide sequence: TGTGCCAGCAAGAACCCGGGAGGGCCCTTTGAGCAGTTCTTC. This chain joins TRBV6-5 and TRBJ2-1, with 8 bases fitting TRBD2. V lost 7 bases, J lost 9 bases, and 11 bases stayed unmatched. The V gene's germline CDR1 is MNHEY and CDR2 SVGAGI. CDR3 length equals 14 residues.

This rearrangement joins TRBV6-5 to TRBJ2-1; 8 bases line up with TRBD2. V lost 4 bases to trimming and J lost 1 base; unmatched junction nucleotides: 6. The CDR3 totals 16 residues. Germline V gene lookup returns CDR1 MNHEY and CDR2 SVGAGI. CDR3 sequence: CASSSTRGESYNEQFF. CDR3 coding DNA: TGTGCCAGCAGTTCGACGCGGGGGGAATCCTACAATGAGCAGTTCTTC.

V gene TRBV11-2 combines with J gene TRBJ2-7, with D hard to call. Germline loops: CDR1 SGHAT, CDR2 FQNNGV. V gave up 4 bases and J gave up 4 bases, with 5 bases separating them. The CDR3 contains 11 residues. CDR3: CASSSVYEQYF. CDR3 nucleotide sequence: TGTGCCAGCAGCTCCGTATACGAGCAGTACTTC.

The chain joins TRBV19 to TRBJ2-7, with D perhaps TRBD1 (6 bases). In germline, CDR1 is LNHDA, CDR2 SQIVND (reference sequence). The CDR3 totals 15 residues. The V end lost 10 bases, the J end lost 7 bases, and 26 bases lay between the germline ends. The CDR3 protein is CANKAPNRELGEQYF. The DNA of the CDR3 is TGTGCCAACAAGGCCCCGAACAGGGAACTAGGGGAGCAGTACTTC.

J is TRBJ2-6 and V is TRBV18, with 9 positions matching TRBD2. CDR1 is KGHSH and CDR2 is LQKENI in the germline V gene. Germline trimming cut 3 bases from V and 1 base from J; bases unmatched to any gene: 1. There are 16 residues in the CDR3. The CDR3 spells CASSPGLASGANVLTF. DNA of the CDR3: TGTGCCAGCTCACCGGGACTAGCATCTGGGGCCAACGTCCTGACTTTC.

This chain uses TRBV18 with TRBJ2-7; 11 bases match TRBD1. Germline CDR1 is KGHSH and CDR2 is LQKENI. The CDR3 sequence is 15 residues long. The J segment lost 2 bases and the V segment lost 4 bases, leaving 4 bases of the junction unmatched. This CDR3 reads CASSRGQGGAYEQYF. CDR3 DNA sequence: TGTGCCAGCTCACGGGGACAGGGGGGAGCCTACGAGCAGTACTTC.

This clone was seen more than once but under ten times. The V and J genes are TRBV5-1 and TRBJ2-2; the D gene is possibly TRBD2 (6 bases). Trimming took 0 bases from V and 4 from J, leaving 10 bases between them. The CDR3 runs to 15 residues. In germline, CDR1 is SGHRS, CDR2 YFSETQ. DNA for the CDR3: TGCGCCAGCAGCTTGGATCCCGGGAGCACCGGGGAGCTGTTTTTT. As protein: CASSLDPGSTGELFF.

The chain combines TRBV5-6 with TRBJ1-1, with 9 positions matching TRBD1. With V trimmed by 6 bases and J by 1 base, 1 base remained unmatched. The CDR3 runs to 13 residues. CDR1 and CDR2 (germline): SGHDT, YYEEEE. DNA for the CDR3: TGTGCCAGCAAACAGGGGGCGAACACTGAAGCTTTCTTT. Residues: CASKQGANTEAFF.

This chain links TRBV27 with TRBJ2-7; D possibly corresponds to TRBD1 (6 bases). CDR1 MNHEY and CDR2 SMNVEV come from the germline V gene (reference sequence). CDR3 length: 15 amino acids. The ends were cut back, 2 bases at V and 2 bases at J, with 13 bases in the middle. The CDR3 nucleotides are TGTGCCAGCAGTTTACAGGGGCCGGCCCCCTACGAGCAGTACTTC. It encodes CASSLQGPAPYEQYF.

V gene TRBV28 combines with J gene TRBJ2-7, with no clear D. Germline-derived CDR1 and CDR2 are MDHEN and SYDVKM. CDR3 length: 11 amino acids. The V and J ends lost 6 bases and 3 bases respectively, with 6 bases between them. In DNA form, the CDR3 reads TGTGCCAGCAGCAGACTCTACGAGCAGTACTTC. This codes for CASSRLYEQYF. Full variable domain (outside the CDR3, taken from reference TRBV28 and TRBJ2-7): DVKVTQSSRYLVKRTGEKVFLECVQDMDHENMFWYRQDPGLGLRLIYFSYDVKMKEKGDIPEGYSVSREKKERFSLILESASTNQTSMYLCASSRLYEQYFGPGTRLTVT.

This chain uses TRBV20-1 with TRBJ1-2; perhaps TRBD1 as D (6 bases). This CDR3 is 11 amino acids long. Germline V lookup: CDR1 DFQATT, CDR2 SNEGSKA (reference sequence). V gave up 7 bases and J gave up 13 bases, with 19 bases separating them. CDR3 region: CSESATGLGTF. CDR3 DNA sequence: TGCAGTGAATCCGCAACAGGGCTTGGCACCTTC.

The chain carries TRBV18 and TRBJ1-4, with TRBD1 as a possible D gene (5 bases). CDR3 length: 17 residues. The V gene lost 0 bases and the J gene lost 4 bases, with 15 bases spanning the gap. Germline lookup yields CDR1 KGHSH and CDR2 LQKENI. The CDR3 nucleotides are TGTGCCAGCTCACCACCGATTGGTGACAGTCTTAATGAAAAACTGTTTTTT. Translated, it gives CASSPPIGDSLNEKLFF.